The clone carrying this TCR beta chain appeared many times. The data were obtained in a study of T-cell reconstitution after alpha-beta-depleted transplantation in children. This CDR3 has 14 amino acids. Germline CDR1 reads SEHNR; CDR2 reads FQNEAQ (reference sequence). V was shortened by 3 bases and J by 0 bases, with 8 bases between the two germline ends. Construction of the TCRbeta library involved unique molecular identifiers. Each CDR3 protein gets one entry after TCRdb re-called the PCR reads with MiXCR. The sample has a few hundred thousand distinct CDR3 sequences, around a tenth seen once; the top ten hold about 2.3%.

The receptor was isolated from a human donor who donated a stem cell graft to a child with acute lymphoblastic leukemia. Sequencing was performed on PBMCs from the stem cell graft donor, taken from the stem cell graft. The chain joins TRBV7-9 to TRBJ1-1; possibly TRBD1 for D (5 bases). CDR3 protein: CASSFTGVNTEAFF. DNA of the CDR3: TGTGCCAGCAGCTTCACAGGAGTGAACACTGAAGCTTTCTTT.